These 3 T cell receptor beta chains were all obtained from the same sample, sequenced in a study of T cells after yellow fever vaccination. TCRdb redid the calling of the 5' RACE reads with MiXCR, one entry per CDR3 protein. The sample shows fewer than 450,000 distinct CDR3 sequences, under 14% of them seen only once. The specimen was PBMCs, collected on the day of the first yellow fever vaccination. Receptor source: a man younger than 30 who received the YFV17D yellow fever vaccine.

V and J are TRBV7-2 and TRBJ2-1; either TRBD1 or TRBD2 may fit D (5 bases each). The CDR3 length is 15 residues. Trimming stripped 2 bases from V and 4 bases from J, with 12 bases between. The V gene's germline CDR1 is SGHTA and CDR2 FQGNSA. The CDR3 sequence: CASSLRRGEYNEQFF. Here the CDR3 DNA reads TGTGCCAGCAGCTTACGAAGGGGAGAATACAATGAGCAGTTCTTC.

The chain links TRBV29-1 to TRBJ1-3; 7 nucleotides align to TRBD1. The CDR3 sequence is 16 residues long. Unmatched junction bases numbered 8, after V lost 1 base and J lost 2 bases. Germline CDR1 SQVTM, CDR2 ANQGSEA. The CDR3 region has the DNA TGCAGCGTTGAAGGGCCAACAGGGGCTCCTGGAAACACCATATATTTT. Translation gives CSVEGPTGAPGNTIYF.

V is TRBV29-1 and J is TRBJ1-2, with D uncertain. The germline gives CDR1 SQVTM, CDR2 ANQGSEA. This CDR3 has 13 amino acids. Trimming shortened V by 4 bases and J by 8 bases, and 17 bases separated the two germline ends. The CDR3 DNA is TGCAGCGTTGTTGAGGGTGCTTCGAGGGGCTACACCTTC. This encodes CSVVEGASRGYTF.